The present T cell receptor beta chain was sequenced within a study of CD8 T cells in Susac syndrome. About 0.5 to 1 ug RNA was reverse transcribed with random hexamers. From the immunoSEQ multiplex PCR reads, TCRdb called clonotypes with MiXCR, one entry per CDR3 protein. The top ten hold approximately 0.1% of the sample, which has about 240,000 distinct CDR3 sequences, less than 96% seen once. This clonotype appeared once. Deletions cut 5 bases from V and 2 bases from J, with 7 bases between. Germline V gene lookup returns CDR1 MNHEY and CDR2 SMNVEV (reference sequence). CDR3 length: 13 residues. Sequencing was carried out using CD4+ T cells from PBMCs. The rearrangement links TRBV27 to TRBJ2-4; no clear D gene. The sequence was collected from a human donor with Susac syndrome. CDR3 sequence: CASSISPKNIQYF. CDR3 bases: TGTGCCAGCAGTATCAGCCCCAAAAACATTCAGTACTTC.